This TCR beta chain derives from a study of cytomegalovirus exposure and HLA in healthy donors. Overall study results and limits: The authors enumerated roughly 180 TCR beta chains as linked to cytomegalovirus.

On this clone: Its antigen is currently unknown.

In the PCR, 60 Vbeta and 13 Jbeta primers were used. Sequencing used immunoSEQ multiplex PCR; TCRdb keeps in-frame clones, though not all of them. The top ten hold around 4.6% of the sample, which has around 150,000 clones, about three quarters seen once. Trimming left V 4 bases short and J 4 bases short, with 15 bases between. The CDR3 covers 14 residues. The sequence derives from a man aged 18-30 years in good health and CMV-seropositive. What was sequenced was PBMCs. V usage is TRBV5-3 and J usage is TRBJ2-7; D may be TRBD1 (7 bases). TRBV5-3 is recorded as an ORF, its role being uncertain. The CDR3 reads CARSIRGRRYEQYV. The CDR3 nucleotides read TGTGCCAGAAGCATCAGGGGGAGGAGGTACGAGCAGTACGTC.